The rows below give T cell receptor beta chains drawn from one sample of a study of T cells in tumors after PD-1 blockade. Only in-frame clones appear in the TCRdb table, and some are missing; sequencing was by immunoSEQ multiplex PCR. The sample has more than 45,000 clones, around four fifths seen once; the top ten hold approximately 8.3%. Sample: PBMCs, taken before anti-PD-1 therapy. These receptor sequences come from a human donor with advanced basal cell or squamous cell carcinoma (not recorded which). Each CDR3 is given with its conserved first and last residue. The D gene is left open where the match is weak. A clone size is listed for some rows: how often the clone was seen (once, few, many), or a class if it is expanded.

>TRBJ1-3|15|TRBV18|NA|TRBD1
CASSPATGDRNTIYF
TGTGCCAGCTCACCCGCGACAGGGGACCGAAACACCATATATTTT
>TRBJ1-5|13|TRBV5-1|NA|NA
CASSLGRDQPQHF
TGCGCCAGCAGCTTGGGACGGGATCAGCCCCAGCATTTT
>TRBJ2-3|16|TRBV27|once|TRBD2
CASSLNGLAGADTQYF
TGTGCCAGCAGTTTAAACGGACTAGCGGGAGCGGATACGCAGTATTTT
>TRBJ2-7|15|TRBV19|NA|TRBD2
CASSMDGGAPYEQYF
TGTGCCAGTAGTATGGACGGGGGGGCCCCCTACGAGCAGTACTTC
>TRBJ2-3|17|TRBV4-1|once|TRBD2
CASSQGRASGATDTQYF
TGCGCCAGCAGCCAAGGTAGGGCTAGCGGAGCCACAGATACGCAGTATTTT
>TRBJ2-5|16|TRBV15|NA|NA
CATSRDWSSGDETQYF
TGTGCCACCAGCAGAGATTGGTCTAGTGGAGATGAGACCCAGTACTTC
>TRBJ2-1|18|TRBV5-1|NA|NA
CASSEGLSTRISYNEQFF
TGCGCCAGCAGCGAGGGCCTCTCGACAAGGATCTCCTACAATGAGCAGTTCTTC
>TRBJ1-1|14|TRBV7-9|NA|TRBD1
CASSASTGATEAFF
TGTGCCAGCAGCGCGTCGACAGGGGCGACTGAAGCTTTCTTT
>TRBJ1-2|11|TRBV6-5|NA|TRBD1
CASSADRTYTF
TGTGCCAGCAGCGCGGACAGGACCTACACCTTC
>TRBJ2-7|15|TRBV2|few|TRBD1
CASREWTGGTYEQYF
TGTGCCAGCAGGGAATGGACAGGGGGTACCTACGAGCAGTACTTC
>TRBJ2-3|17|TRBV2|NA|TRBD2
CASSATTSAGSTDTQYF
TGTGCCAGCAGTGCGACGACTAGCGCGGGAAGCACAGATACGCAGTATTTT
>TRBJ1-1|14|TRBV19|once|NA
CASSMSGGNTEAFF
TGTGCCAGTAGTATGTCGGGGGGGAACACTGAAGCTTTCTTT
>TRBJ1-1|15|TRBV9|NA|TRBD1
CASSVAPQGVTEAFF
TGTGCCAGCAGCGTAGCTCCCCAGGGGGTCACTGAAGCTTTCTTT
>TRBJ2-1|14|TRBV28|NA|TRBD2
CASSLPSGISEQFF
TGTGCCAGCAGTTTGCCTAGCGGGATAAGTGAGCAGTTCTTC
>TRBJ2-3|14|TRBV3-1/TRBV3-2|NA|NA
CASSRRDAADTQYF
TGTGCCAGCAGCAGACGGGACGCGGCAGATACGCAGTATTTT
>TRBJ2-7|13|TRBV18|NA|NA
CASSTGNIYEQYF
TGTGCCAGCTCAACAGGGAATATTTACGAGCAGTACTTC
>TRBJ1-2|13|TRBV20-1|NA|NA
CSASAQGIGGYTF
TGCAGTGCTAGTGCACAGGGAATTGGTGGCTACACCTTC
>TRBJ2-7|15|TRBV5-6|NA|NA
CASSLVGGSSYEQYF
TGTGCCAGCAGCTTGGTGGGGGGAAGCTCCTACGAGCAGTACTTC
>TRBJ1-2|13|TRBV19|once|TRBD1
CASRPGTGNGYTF
TGTGCCAGTAGGCCCGGGACAGGGAACGGCTACACCTTC
>TRBJ2-7|16|TRBV7-2|NA|TRBD2
CASSSMVGTRAYEQYF
TGTGCCAGCAGCTCAATGGTTGGGACTAGGGCCTACGAGCAGTACTTC
>TRBJ1-1|15|TRBV23-1|NA|TRBD1
CASSQSWTGGTEAFF
TGCGCCAGCAGTCAATCATGGACAGGGGGGACTGAAGCTTTCTTT
>TRBJ2-1|17|TRBV7-9|NA|TRBD2
CASSPVGGTRGYNEQFF
TGTGCCAGCAGCCCCGTGGGAGGGACCCGCGGGTACAATGAGCAGTTCTTC
>TRBJ2-3|15|TRBV7-2|once|NA
CASSPHGVMTDTQYF
TGTGCCAGCAGCCCCCATGGGGTAATGACAGATACGCAGTATTTT
>TRBJ2-7|13|TRBV18|NA|NA
CASSWDRSYEQYF
TGTGCCAGCTCTTGGGACCGCTCCTACGAGCAGTACTTC
>TRBJ1-4|15|TRBV28|NA|NA
CASSYVKGGSEKLFF
TGTGCCAGCAGTTACGTCAAGGGGGGCAGTGAAAAACTGTTTTTT